Following are 25 T cell receptor beta chains from one sample sequenced in a study of regulatory T cells in long-lasting Graves disease. To make TCR beta libraries, researchers used iRepertoire HTBI primers and Arm-PCR of CDR3 regions. TCRdb re-derived calls from the multiplex PCR reads in MiXCR, one entry per CDR3 protein. The data show 530,000 or so distinct CDR3 sequences, with 13% seen just once and about 9.1% held by the top ten. Time point given: newly diagnosed GD, antithyroid drugs for less than 3 months. Following extraction of RNA from PBMCs, that RNA was used to make the TCR library. These records were also assigned to another study, of T cells in Graves' hyperthyroidism and ophthalmopathy.

Sequencing was performed on peripheral blood mononuclear cells (PBMCs), taken at new diagnosis, from a patient treated with antithyroid drugs. Receptors were obtained from a young man with Graves disease.

This clonotype was seen repeatedly, ten times or more. The CDR3 loop reads CASSPRGERETQYF. The DNA of the CDR3 is TGTGCCAGCTCACCGAGGGGAGAACGGGAGACCCAGTACTTC. The genes are TRBV18 and TRBJ2-5, with D perhaps given as TRBD1 or TRBD2 (5 bases each). V lost 3 bases and J lost 5, with 13 bases in between. The CDR3 spans 14 residues. Germline CDR1 is KGHSH and CDR2 is LQKENI.

As concerns this clonotype: Possible read error: a much larger clone is one base away. The rearrangement links TRBV6-2 or TRBV6-3 to TRBJ2-7; TRBD1 or TRBD2 may be the D gene (6 bases each). The V end lost 6 bases, the J end lost 2 bases, and 20 bases lay between the germline ends. The CDR3 sequence is 16 residues long. CDR1 MNHEY and CDR2 SVGEGT come from the germline V gene. CDR3 in DNA: TGTGCCAGCAGGAAAGACCTAGGGGGGTTACCCTACGAGCAGTACTTC. It codes for CASRKDLGGLPYEQYF.

The J gene is TRBJ1-2, the V gene TRBV19; D remains ambiguous. V was pared by 3 bases and J by 8 bases, with 25 bases between. This CDR3 spans 17 amino acids. Germline lookup yields CDR1 LNHDA and CDR2 SQIVND (reference sequence). CDR3 sequence (DNA): TGTGCCAGTAGTATCCTCCCTTCCCCTCCCACGGTCGGCGGCTACACCTTC. Protein: CASSILPSPPTVGGYTF.

There are many counts of this clonotype. The chain carries TRBV6-1 and TRBJ1-5, with a weak D call TRBD1 (5 bases). This CDR3 has 14 residues. The V gene's germline CDR1 is MNHNS and CDR2 SASEGT. V was trimmed by 8 bases and J by 1 base, leaving 12 bases between them. The CDR3 is CASRGGMSNQPQHF. CDR3 sequence (DNA): TGTGCCAGCCGGGGGGGTATGAGCAATCAGCCCCAGCATTTT.

The sample holds many counts of this clonotype. The chain links TRBV29-1 to TRBJ1-6, with 9 bases identical to TRBD1. CDR1 and CDR2 from the germline V gene are SQVTM and ANQGSEA. The length of the CDR3 is 15 residues. The V gene end was trimmed by 3 bases and the J gene end by 9 bases; junction bases not matched to a gene: 9. The CDR3 sequence is CSVDVTGGIGSPLHF. As DNA, the CDR3 is TGCAGCGTTGATGTGACAGGGGGAATAGGTTCACCCCTCCACTTT.

This clonotype appeared a few times. V gene TRBV4-1 combines with J gene TRBJ2-1; 7 nucleotides align to TRBD1. CDR1 MGHRA and CDR2 YSYEKL come from the germline V gene. V lost 3 bases, J lost 1 base, and 6 bases stayed unmatched. This CDR3 is 16 amino acids long. The CDR3 loop reads CASSQGQSASYNEQFF. CDR3 in DNA: TGCGCCAGCAGCCAGGGACAGTCAGCGTCCTACAATGAGCAGTTCTTC.

In its sample, this clonotype was seen a few times. The rearrangement uses TRBV20-1 and TRBJ2-1; 15 nucleotides line up with TRBD2. CDR1 is DFQATT and CDR2 is SNEGSKA in the germline V gene (reference sequence). CDR3 size: 16 residues. Trimming cost V 6 bases and J 3 bases; bases outside gene matches: 6. The CDR3 nucleotides are TGCAGTGCCCCCGGGACTAGCGGGAGGATCTACAATGAGCAGTTCTTC. It codes for CSAPGTSGRIYNEQFF.

This clonotype showed up many times. The gene calls are TRBV29-1 and TRBJ1-4; D possibly corresponds to TRBD1 (5 bases). V was clipped by 4 bases and J by 6 bases, with 9 bases between them. The length of the CDR3 is 12 residues. Germline CDR1 reads SQVTM; CDR2 reads ANQGSEA. The CDR3 loop is CSVVQVDEKLFF. The DNA of the CDR3 is TGCAGCGTTGTACAGGTGGATGAAAAACTGTTTTTT.

This clonotype has ten or more counts. The chain is built from TRBV6-2 or TRBV6-3 and TRBJ2-5; D gene unclear. Germline V CDR1 and CDR2: MNHEY, SVGEGT. V dropped 0 bases and J dropped 4 bases, with 12 bases sitting between them. CDR3 length: 15 residues. In DNA form, the CDR3 reads TGTGCCAGCAGTTACTCGCCAGATTTAGGAGAGACCCAGTACTTC. It codes for CASSYSPDLGETQYF.

The chain carries TRBV24-1 and TRBJ2-4, with 9 positions matching TRBD2. This CDR3 is built from 20 residues. V shed 5 bases and J 5 bases; nucleotides not matched to a gene: 21. Germline-derived CDR1 and CDR2 are KGHDR and SFDVKD. For the CDR3, the DNA is TGTGCCACCAGTGCCCCGGCCGGAGCGGGAGGATTGGCGGAAGAAAACATTCAGTACTTC. Encoded protein: CATSAPAGAGGLAEENIQYF.

This clonotype showed up many times. The V and J genes are TRBV27 and TRBJ1-1; D might be TRBD1 (6 bases). This CDR3 is built from 16 residues. Germline V gives CDR1 MNHEY, CDR2 SMNVEV (reference sequence). Between the trimmed V and J ends, which lost 5 bases and 4 bases, there was a span of 20 bases. Here the CDR3 DNA reads TGTGCCAGCAGTCAAAAAAGTACAGGGATATTCACTGAAGCTTTCTTT. Its protein product is CASSQKSTGIFTEAFF.

This clonotype occurred many times. CDR3 sequence: CAISQTETQYF. CDR3 nucleotide sequence: TGTGCCATCAGTCAGACTGAAACCCAGTACTTC. This chain uses TRBV10-3 with TRBJ2-5; D unclear. Trimming cost V 5 bases and J 8 bases, with 9 bases left between them. CDR3 length: 11 amino acids. Germline V CDR1 and CDR2: ENHRY, SYGVKD.

This clonotype has ten or more counts. The rearrangement joins TRBV18 to TRBJ2-2; D might be TRBD1 or TRBD2, each matching 5 bases. Trimming left V 3 bases short and J 5 bases short, with 13 bases between. The CDR3 consists of 15 residues. Germline V gene sequence: CDR1 KGHSH, CDR2 LQKENI. CDR3 loop: CASSPLGGRTGELFF. The CDR3 coding sequence is TGTGCCAGCTCACCTCTTGGGGGTCGAACCGGGGAGCTGTTTTTT.

This clonotype was picked up many times. The V gene is TRBV7-8, the J gene TRBJ2-3; D may be TRBD1 or TRBD2 (5 bases each). The J call may be mistaken, given a closer DNA end match to TRBJ2-5. The CDR3 covers 14 residues. CDR1 is SGHVS, CDR2 FQNEAQ, per germline. The CDR3 bases are TGTGCCAGCAGCTTAGCGACTACCGGGGACACCCAGTACTTC. This encodes CASSLATTGDTQYF.

Ten or more counts support this clonotype. The CDR3 bases are TGTGCCAGCAGCTTGACTAGCGGGAGTAGCCTAGCGCAGTTCTTC. Translation gives CASSLTSGSSLAQFF. The chain combines TRBV7-2 with TRBJ2-1; 12 bases line up with TRBD2. After removal of 3 bases from V and 12 bases from J, the junction contained 9 bases not matched to a gene. The CDR3 consists of 15 residues. Per germline, CDR1 SGHTA and CDR2 FQGNSA.

This clonotype was seen ten or more times. The chain uses TRBV7-2 and TRBJ2-7; D is uncertain. The CDR3 covers 14 residues. V was cut by 5 bases and J by 3 bases, with 14 bases left in between. Germline V CDR1 and CDR2: SGHTA, FQGNSA. The CDR3 here is CASSASGRDYEQYF. The DNA for the CDR3 is TGTGCCAGCAGCGCTAGTGGGCGAGACTACGAGCAGTACTTC.

This clonotype has a count of ten or more. This chain joins TRBV6-9 and TRBJ1-6; 9 bases fit TRBD1. From germline, CDR1 is MNHGY and CDR2 SVAAGI. Losses at the gene ends were 3 bases for V and 11 bases for J; bases not matched to a gene: 8. The CDR3 sequence is 15 residues long. In DNA, the CDR3 is TGTGCCAGCAGTTACATGGGACAGGGTGCTACACCCCTCCACTTT. This codes for CASSYMGQGATPLHF.

This clonotype showed up many times. The CDR3 bases are TGTGCCAGCACAGAAGGGCTGATCGAAGCTTTCTTT. Translating it yields CASTEGLIEAFF. The genes are TRBV6-1 and TRBJ1-1; D ambiguous. The V gene's germline CDR1 is MNHNS and CDR2 SASEGT. The CDR3 sequence is 12 residues long. Deletions cut 7 bases from V and 8 bases from J, with 14 bases between.

The gene calls are TRBV28 and TRBJ2-7; 8 nucleotides agree with TRBD1. CDR3 size: 13 residues. The trim removed 7 bases at V and 2 bases at J, leaving 4 bases unmatched. CDR1 and CDR2 from the germline V gene are MDHEN and SYDVKM. The CDR3 loop reads CASTGQGPYEQYF. The DNA for the CDR3 is TGTGCCAGCACCGGACAGGGCCCCTACGAGCAGTACTTC.

This clonotype was counted at least ten times. The V and J genes are TRBV10-3 and TRBJ2-5, with 13 bases identical to TRBD2. V was pared by 0 bases and J by 1 base, with 2 bases of the junction left unmatched. Germline CDR1 and CDR2: ENHRY and SYGVKD. The CDR3 totals 17 residues. The CDR3 loop is CAISESRLAGGQETQYF. In nucleotides, the CDR3 is TGTGCCATCAGTGAGTCGCGACTAGCGGGAGGCCAAGAGACCCAGTACTTC.

This clonotype occurred many times. V gene TRBV20-1 combines with J gene TRBJ2-1, with 10 nucleotides matching TRBD2. Trimming removed 5 bases from V and 2 bases from J; junction bases left unmatched: 0. Germline V CDR1 and CDR2: DFQATT, SNEGSKA (reference sequence). CDR3 size: 13 residues. The CDR3 coding sequence is TGCAGTGCTGGGACTAGCGCCTACAATGAGCAGTTCTTC. Translation: CSAGTSAYNEQFF.

This clonotype was recorded once. The chain joins TRBV6-5 to TRBJ2-3; no firm D call. The CDR3 contains 13 residues. Germline CDR1 and CDR2: MNHEY and SVGAGI. Trimming shortened V by 1 base and J by 5 bases, and 7 bases separated the two germline ends. The DNA for the CDR3 is TGTGCCAGCAGTTACTATAGAGGAGATACGCAGTATTTT. It encodes CASSYYRGDTQYF.

This clonotype was detected ten times or more. The chain recombines TRBV27 with TRBJ2-7; D call uncertain. V shed 0 bases and J shed 2 bases, with 8 bases lying between them. From germline, CDR1 is MNHEY and CDR2 SMNVEV (reference sequence). The CDR3 covers 14 residues. The CDR3 DNA reads as TGTGCCAGCAGTTTATCTCCTGCAACCTACGAGCAGTACTTC. This encodes CASSLSPATYEQYF.

This clonotype was counted at least ten times. The chain carries TRBV6-1 and TRBJ2-3; TRBD2 matches at 9 bases. This CDR3 spans 15 amino acids. Trimming at V came to 7 bases and at J to 1 base, leaving 6 bases not matched to a gene. Germline CDR1 and CDR2: MNHNS and SASEGT. In nucleotides, the CDR3 is TGTGCCAGCACCCTTAGCGGGGGAGGCACAGATACGCAGTATTTT. Protein product: CASTLSGGGTDTQYF.

This clonotype was counted ten times or more. J is TRBJ1-1 and V is TRBV20-1; D not certain. Germline-derived CDR1 and CDR2 are DFQATT and SNEGSKA (reference sequence). Trimming cost V 1 base and J 11 bases, with 14 bases left between them. The CDR3 is 12 residues long. Written as DNA, the CDR3 is TGCAGTGCTAGAGGGAGCAAAGAGATGGCTTTCTTT. This codes for CSARGSKEMAFF.